The 20 T cell receptor beta chains below come from one sample, sequenced in a study of early T cells in non-severe SARS-CoV-2 infection. TCRdb re-derived calls from the 5' RACE reads in MiXCR, one entry per CDR3 protein. The top ten clones hold less than 12% of a sample with tens of thousands of distinct CDR3 sequences, under 5% of them seen once. What was sequenced was whole blood. The receptors were gathered from an adult who was a healthcare worker with PCR-confirmed SARS-CoV-2 infection or an uninfected control (not recorded which).

This clonotype was picked up a small number of times. The rearrangement joins TRBV14 to TRBJ2-3; 14 nucleotides agree with TRBD2. The CDR3 length is 17 residues. The germline gives CDR1 SGHDN, CDR2 FVKESK. Germline trimming cut 1 base from V and 4 bases from J; bases unmatched to any gene: 4. CDR3 nucleotide sequence: TGTGCCAGCAGCCAAGCAAGGACTAGCGGGAGGTCAGATACGCAGTATTTT. Translation: CASSQARTSGRSDTQYF.

This clonotype was picked up many times. V usage is TRBV6-2 or TRBV6-3 and J usage is TRBJ1-2, with D maybe TRBD1 (5 bases). Trimming removed 6 bases from V and 4 bases from J, with 12 bases in between. This CDR3 contains 13 residues. Germline values: CDR1 MNHEY, CDR2 SVGEGT. The CDR3 DNA reads as TGTGCCAGCAGCCAGGGCGGGACCTATGGCTACACCTTC. Amino acid sequence: CASSQGGTYGYTF.

This clonotype has a count of ten or more. The chain has TRBV28 and TRBJ2-5; 7 nucleotides agree with TRBD2. The CDR3 has 16 amino acids. V was clipped by 2 bases and J by 0 bases; unmatched bases: 6. CDR1 and CDR2 (germline): MDHEN, SYDVKM. For the CDR3, the DNA is TGTGCCAGCAGTTTAATTTCTAGCGGTTACCAAGAGACCCAGTACTTC. Amino acids: CASSLISSGYQETQYF. Combining the CDR3 with reference TRBV28 and TRBJ2-5 gives the whole variable domain DVKVTQSSRYLVKRTGEKVFLECVQDMDHENMFWYRQDPGLGLRLIYFSYDVKMKEKGDIPEGYSVSREKKERFSLILESASTNQTSMYLCASSLISSGYQETQYFGPGTRLLVL.

Ten or more counts support this clonotype. The chain couples TRBV7-9 to TRBJ1-4; 7 bases fit TRBD1. This CDR3 comprises 14 residues. Unmatched junction bases numbered 7, after V lost 4 bases and J lost 8 bases. Germline CDR1 is SEHNR and CDR2 is FQNEAQ (reference sequence). CDR3 DNA sequence: TGTGCCAGCAGCTCGACAGGGAGTGAAGAAAAACTGTTTTTT. As protein: CASSSTGSEEKLFF.

This clonotype has at least ten counts. J is TRBJ2-5 and V is TRBV11-1, with 10 bases identical to TRBD2. V lost 5 bases and J lost 2; bases outside the gene matches: 14. The CDR3 has 18 amino acids. CDR1 and CDR2 (germline): SGHAT, FQDESV (reference sequence). Written as DNA, the CDR3 is TGTGCCAGCAGCCCAAGACTAGCGGGTCAGAGGTTTCAAGAGACCCAGTACTTC. Its translation: CASSPRLAGQRFQETQYF.

This clonotype was detected only a few times. The CDR3 region has the DNA TGTGCCAGCAGTTACTCGTCAGGGACTTATGGCTACACCTTC. This codes for CASSYSSGTYGYTF. The chain recombines TRBV6-5 with TRBJ1-2, with D perhaps matching TRBD1 (5 bases). The germline V gene has CDR1 MNHEY and CDR2 SVGAGI. The V end lost 0 bases, the J end lost 5 bases, and 10 bases lay between the germline ends. The CDR3 length is 14 residues.

The gene calls are TRBV7-9 and TRBJ1-1; D unresolved. The V gene lost 5 bases and the J gene lost 1 base, with 11 bases spanning the gap. This CDR3 has 14 amino acids. Germline V lookup: CDR1 SEHNR, CDR2 FQNEAQ (reference sequence). CDR3 sequence (DNA): TGTGCCAGCAGCCCCCTGGATCAGAACACTGAAGCTTTCTTT. It codes for CASSPLDQNTEAFF.

This clonotype came up many times. CDR3 in amino acids: CASSLFPDRDMNTEAFF. The DNA for the CDR3 is TGTGCCAGCAGCTTATTTCCCGACAGGGACATGAACACTGAAGCTTTCTTT. The chain has TRBV7-9 and TRBJ1-1; 7 bases are a match to TRBD1. With V trimmed by 2 bases and J by 0 bases, 9 bases remained unmatched. Germline values: CDR1 SEHNR, CDR2 FQNEAQ (reference sequence). This CDR3 is 17 amino acids long.

This clonotype was counted ten times or more. V and J are TRBV11-3 and TRBJ2-1; TRBD2 agrees at 10 bases. The V and J ends lost 0 bases and 2 bases, in that order; junction bases with no gene match: 7. The CDR3 extends over 18 amino acids. Germline CDR1 reads SGHNT; CDR2 reads YENEEA. The CDR3 region is CASSLDHGLAGAYNEQFF. Here the CDR3 DNA reads TGTGCCAGCAGCTTAGATCATGGCCTAGCGGGAGCCTACAATGAGCAGTTCTTC.

In its sample, this clonotype was seen many times. The chain recombines TRBV7-2 with TRBJ2-1, with a weak D call TRBD2 (5 bases). Trimming left V 3 bases short and J 5 bases short, with 8 bases between. CDR1 and CDR2 (germline): SGHTA, FQGNSA. The CDR3 loop spans 13 amino acids. CDR3 loop: CASSLKRDNEQFF. The DNA for the CDR3 is TGTGCCAGCAGCTTGAAGAGGGACAATGAGCAGTTCTTC.

This clonotype occurred a few times. This chain uses TRBV11-2 with TRBJ2-7, with D perhaps being TRBD1 or TRBD2 (6 bases each). CDR3 length equals 14 residues. Trimming removed 4 bases from V and 3 bases from J, with 13 bases in between. Germline CDR1 reads SGHAT; CDR2 reads FQNNGV. The CDR3 is CASSSLGGGYEQYV. The CDR3 DNA is TGTGCCAGCAGCTCCCTAGGAGGGGGCTACGAGCAGTACGTC.

V gene TRBV7-9 combines with J gene TRBJ2-7; D is possibly TRBD1 or TRBD2 (5 bases each). The germline V gene has CDR1 SEHNR and CDR2 FQNEAQ (reference sequence). The length of the CDR3 is 12 residues. V lost 5 bases to trimming and J lost 6 bases, with 11 bases between them. CDR3 coding DNA: TGTGCCAGCAGCCGAGGGGTTAGCGAGCAGTACTTC. Translating gives CASSRGVSEQYF.

This clonotype was counted between two and nine times. V gene TRBV20-1 combines with J gene TRBJ1-2; possibly TRBD1 for D (6 bases). Germline CDR1 is DFQATT and CDR2 is SNEGSKA (reference sequence). The V and J ends lost 6 bases and 7 bases respectively, with 15 bases between them. This CDR3 has 12 amino acids. The CDR3 reads CSATQGKSGYTF. For the CDR3, the DNA is TGCAGTGCCACGCAGGGGAAGAGTGGCTACACCTTC.

This clonotype showed up many times. V gene TRBV5-1 combines with J gene TRBJ2-5; 7 bases line up with TRBD1. Germline CDR1 reads SGHRS; CDR2 reads YFSETQ. V gave up 6 bases and J gave up 0 bases; unmatched junction bases: 8. The CDR3 spans 15 residues. CDR3: CASTTGSSNQETQYF. Written as DNA, the CDR3 is TGCGCCAGCACGACAGGGAGCTCGAACCAAGAGACCCAGTACTTC.

This clonotype was counted a few times. The chain joins TRBV21-1 to TRBJ2-2; the table's D call, TRBD1, has no DNA check behind it. TRBV21-1 is a documented pseudogene. This CDR3 is 17 amino acids long. As DNA, the CDR3 is TGTGCCAGCAGCAAAATGGCGTTGGGGGCCCACACCGGGGAGCTGTTTTTT. This encodes CASSKMALGAHTGELFF.

This clonotype was found many times. The V and J genes are TRBV27 and TRBJ2-3, with TRBD2 identical over 7 bases. Germline assignment: CDR1 MNHEY and CDR2 SMNVEV (reference sequence). CDR3 size: 18 residues. V shed 2 bases, J shed 2 bases, and the junction held 13 bases outside the gene matches. The CDR3, as DNA: TGTGCCAGCAGTTTAACGGTCGGGGGGATCCCCACCACAGATACGCAGTATTTT. Residues: CASSLTVGGIPTTDTQYF.

Many counts were recorded for this clonotype. This chain uses TRBV7-9 with TRBJ2-5, with D possibly matching TRBD1 (6 bases). V lost 0 bases and J 4 bases, leaving 9 bases between the germline ends. Germline V CDR1 and CDR2: SEHNR, FQNEAQ (reference sequence). The CDR3 length is 14 residues. The CDR3 region is CASSLAGGRETQYF. DNA of the CDR3: TGTGCCAGCAGCTTAGCAGGGGGTAGAGAGACCCAGTACTTC.

This clonotype appeared many times. The chain recombines TRBV27 with TRBJ2-7; the match to TRBD1 covers 9 bases. CDR1 and CDR2 (germline): MNHEY, SMNVEV (reference sequence). This CDR3 comprises 14 residues. With V trimmed by 3 bases and J by 4 bases, 4 bases remained unmatched. The CDR3 here is CASSLAGTGYEQYV. The CDR3 DNA reads as TGTGCCAGCAGTTTGGCTGGGACAGGGTACGAGCAGTACGTC.

The gene calls are TRBV7-8 and TRBJ2-1; 7 bases match TRBD2. Germline V gene lookup returns CDR1 SGHVS and CDR2 FQNEAQ. The V and J ends lost 1 base and 2 bases, in that order; junction bases with no gene match: 2. This CDR3 is 15 amino acids long. Here the CDR3 DNA reads TGTGCCAGCAGCTTAGAGGGAGGGCCCTACAATGAGCAGTTCTTC. This encodes CASSLEGGPYNEQFF.

This clonotype was seen at least ten times. The J gene is TRBJ1-4, the V gene TRBV27, with a tentative D call TRBD1 (6 bases). V dropped 8 bases and J dropped 4 bases, with 14 bases sitting between them. In germline, CDR1 is MNHEY, CDR2 SMNVEV (reference sequence). The CDR3 is 14 residues long. The CDR3 DNA sequence: TGTGCCAGCGGACACGGACAGCTTAATGAAAAACTGTTTTTT. It yields the protein CASGHGQLNEKLFF.